This T cell receptor (beta chain) was obtained from a study of blood T cell repertoires in COVID-19. The J segment lost 4 bases and the V segment lost 4 bases, leaving 7 bases of the junction unmatched. Germline V gene lookup returns CDR1 KGHSH and CDR2 LQKENI. There are 15 residues in the CDR3. In the authors' methods: Estimates of nucleated cell counts were drawn from the amplification of reference gene primers. Measured with immunoSEQ multiplex PCR; TCRdb has only the in-frame clones, and not every one. The DNA gave D and trimming, while V, J and clone size come from that table. Of about 200,000 clones in the sample, about 79% are singletons; the top ten hold about 13%.

This TCR was sampled from a human donor in a cohort sampled during active COVID-19. The V call is TRBV18, the J call TRBJ2-1, with TRBD2 identical over 7 bases. Sequencing was carried out using peripheral blood. CDR3 sequence: CASSLSLADYNEQFF. As DNA, the CDR3 is TGTGCCAGCTCACTTTCCCTAGCGGATTACAATGAGCAGTTCTTC.